This entry features one TCR beta chain sequence. Its antigen specificity is not known. Nothing much larger sits one base from this clone, and base qualities are not available. These reads were obtained on an Illumina HiSeq 1500. Using fastp at Q25 and MiXCR, TCRdb reprocessed the public reads and kept productive beta chains. Every CDR3 protein is listed once, alongside the most common genes and DNA of its rows. Counted in this sample were approximately 220,000 distinct CDR3 sequences; about 39% of them appeared once. The ten biggest clones cover approximately 59% of the sample. The data stem from a study of T cell repertoires in cytomegalovirus infection (dated by TCRdb to the late 2010s). Concerning the study at large: The peptide stimulations were aimed at well-studied HLA-B-restricted epitopes as well as recently identified HLA-C-restricted CMV epitopes, whose presentation resists viral immunomodulation. Donor HLA type was relevant to the analysis, because carriage of CMV infection together with the matching HLA type was indicated by public TCR beta signatures.

The CDR3 has 15 amino acids, counting the end cysteine and phenylalanine. The kept DNA is CDR3 alone, 45 bases in frame from the first base. At the junction V is shortened by 5 bases and J by 1 base; bases outside the gene matches: 6. The germline V gene (reference sequence) yields MNHEY for CDR1 and SMNVEV for CDR2. Points the paper makes about the study in general: Carriers of CMV infection plus the relevant HLA type were discriminated by the cumulative frequency of public TCR beta family members in the study cohort and in an independent approximately 340-donor cohort. The ex vivo response was dominated by HLA-C-restricted CMV-specific TCR beta clonotypes, which also provided the single most frequent clonotype in two of eight donors.

This specimen's treatment or condition label, per the study, means: in vitro stimulation with specific CMV peptide epitopes to enrich CMV-specific T cells. The starting material was CD8+ T cells from cultured PBMCs, obtained from culture after CMV antigen stimulation. The TCR originated in a human donor in good health (CMV status not recorded). Some clones in this sample may be carry-over from other donors' samples. Here the chain combines TRBV27 and TRBJ2-3; 7 bases in the junction line up with TRBD2. The sequence in DNA is TGTGCCAGCAGTCCCCGCGGGGGTCGCACAGATACGCAGTATTTT. The translation is CASSPRGGRTDTQYF.